This T cell receptor beta chain was identified during a study of blood T cell repertoires in COVID-19. Study details: The analysed material was cDNA or gDNA that came from T cells, B-cell-depleted T cells, or PBMCs.

Germline assignment: CDR1 SGHRS and CDR2 YFSETQ. J gave up 7 bases and V 3 bases, and 4 bases lay outside the gene matches. This CDR3 spans 13 amino acids. Libraries were prepared by immunoSEQ multiplex PCR; TCRdb keeps only in-frame clonotypes and omits some of them. The sample yields 450,000 to 500,000 clones, approximately 90% seen once. The clonotype comes from a woman aged 60 to 75 who had recovered from COVID-19. Material for sequencing was PBMCs or T cells enriched from blood (not recorded which). This chain connects TRBV5-1 to TRBJ2-1; TRBD2 agrees at 7 bases. The CDR3, as DNA: TGCGCCAGCAGCTGGGCCGGGGGGAATGAGCAGTTCTTC. It codes for CASSWAGGNEQFF.